This T cell receptor (beta chain) was captured in a study of T cell responses to AZD1222 COVID-19 vaccine. A word on this clone: Its antigen is undetermined.

Study findings and constraints: A mostly white British donor set with more females was recruited, and clonal diversity was possibly underestimated. After two AZD1222 doses, spike-specific TCR breadth and depth rose versus day 0.

Generated by immunoSEQ multiplex PCR, the TCRdb table keeps only in-frame clones and is missing some. The table has roughly 140,000 clones, 92% seen once; the top ten hold over 1.5%. The CDR3 is made up of 13 amino acids. Germline CDR1 reads SGHRS; CDR2 reads YFSETQ. V was cut by 0 bases and J by 8 bases, with 11 bases left in between. This clonotype was obtained from an adult in good health. The sample in question was peripheral blood, obtained on day 0 of AZD1222 vaccination. J is TRBJ1-2 and V is TRBV5-1, with D perhaps matching TRBD1 (6 bases). CDR3 coding DNA: TGCGCCAGCAGCTTGGGGCAGGGGTTCGGCTACACCTTC. Its protein is CASSLGQGFGYTF. The full variable domain, its missing parts supplied by reference TRBV5-1 and TRBJ1-2, is KAGVTQTPRYLIKTRGQQVTLSCSPISGHRSVSWYQQTPGQGLQFLFEYFSETQRNKGNFPGRFSGRQFSNSRSEMNVSTLELGDSALYLCASSLGQGFGYTFGSGTRLTVV.